These T cell receptor beta chains were read from a single sample in a study of blood T cell repertoires in COVID-19. The data were produced by immunoSEQ multiplex PCR, yet TCRdb's version contains in-frame clones alone and is incomplete. The table lists under 150,000 clones, roughly 88% of them singletons. Input material: PBMCs or T cells enriched from blood (not recorded which). Source of these receptors: a woman in her twenties or thirties with acute COVID-19. Each CDR3 is given with its conserved first and last residue. A D gene is named only where the DNA matches it firmly. Not all rows give a size; the values are once, few, many and, for expanded clones, a class.

d_gene	abundance	j_gene	v_gene	CDR3nt	CDR3aa
.	.	TRBJ2-7	TRBV19	TGTGCCAGTAGTAACGGAGATGCCTACGAGCAGTACTTC	CASSNGDAYEQYF
.	once	TRBJ1-1	TRBV21-1	TGTGCCAGCACGGTGGAGATCATGAACACTGAAGCTTTCTTT	CASTVEIMNTEAFF
.	.	TRBJ2-5	TRBV10-3	TGTGCCATCAGTGAGGGGGAGGAGCTGGAGACCCAGTACTTC	CAISEGEELETQYF
.	.	TRBJ2-5	TRBV28	TGTGCCAGCAGTCCCGGGCCGGGGGCCCAGTACTTC	CASSPGPGAQYF
.	.	TRBJ1-1	TRBV6-6	TGTGCCAGCAGTTACTCTGAGGGTAGTGCTGAAGCTTTCTTT	CASSYSEGSAEAFF
.	.	TRBJ2-4	TRBV6-6	TGTGCCAGCACTTTAGCCATAGCCAAAAACATTCAGTACTTC	CASTLAIAKNIQYF
TRBD1	.	TRBJ2-7	TRBV28	TGTGCCAGCACCGGGACAGGGAGCTCCTACGAGCAGTACTTC	CASTGTGSSYEQYF
TRBD1	.	TRBJ1-3	TRBV28	TGTGCCAGCAGGACTCAGACAGGGGGCAAGTCTGGAAACACCATATATTTT	CASRTQTGGKSGNTIYF
.	.	TRBJ1-1	TRBV20-1	TGCAGTGCTAGAGATCGGGAAGAAGCTTTCTTT	CSARDREEAFF
TRBD2	.	TRBJ2-3	TRBV29-1	TGCAGCGTTGAGGGACCGAACCTGCGGGGGACAGATACGCAGTATTTT	CSVEGPNLRGTDTQYF
TRBD2	.	TRBJ2-3	TRBV10-1	TGCGCCAACCCGACTAGCGGGAGGGCCGGGAACGATACGCAGTATTTT	CANPTSGRAGNDTQYF
TRBD1	.	TRBJ2-7	TRBV3-1/TRBV3-2	TGTGCCAGCAGCCCAGGGTGGGACAGGGCCCACGAGCAGTACTTC	CASSPGWDRAHEQYF
.	.	TRBJ1-6	TRBV30	TGTGCCTGGAGTTTTGAGGAAAGCAATTCACCCCTCCACTTT	CAWSFEESNSPLHF
.	.	TRBJ2-7	TRBV18	TGTGCCAGCTCACCGGGACACAGTTCTGGATCCTACGAGCAGTACTTC	CASSPGHSSGSYEQYF
TRBD1	.	TRBJ1-6	TRBV28	TGTGCCAGCAGTTTAGTCACAGGGGAAGGATTGTGGTCACCCCTCCACTTT	CASSLVTGEGLWSPLHF
.	.	TRBJ1-4	TRBV3-1/TRBV3-2	TGTGCCAGCAGCCCCTCGGGGGGCCCCTCTGAAAAACTGTTTTTT	CASSPSGGPSEKLFF
TRBD2	.	TRBJ2-2	TRBV3-1/TRBV3-2	TGTGCCAGCAGGGCTAGCGGGGCGAACACCGGGGAGCTGTTTTTT	CASRASGANTGELFF
TRBD1	once	TRBJ1-2	TRBV4-3	TGCGCCAGCAGCCAGGGACAGGGGATTGGCTACACCTTC	CASSQGQGIGYTF
.	few	TRBJ1-2	TRBV27	TGTGCCAGCAGTTTGGCCAGAGGGTCTAACTATGGCTACACCTTC	CASSLARGSNYGYTF
.	.	TRBJ1-2	TRBV6-2/TRBV6-3	TGTGCCAGCAGTCCCAGGGCCCCGTACTATGGCTACACCTTC	CASSPRAPYYGYTF
.	.	TRBJ1-2	TRBV14	TGTGCCAGCAGCCAAGCCCGGTACGACTATGGCTACACCTTC	CASSQARYDYGYTF
.	.	TRBJ1-2	TRBV6-1	TGTGCCAGCAGTGAATCGGGAGGGTATGGCTACACCTTC	CASSESGGYGYTF
TRBD1	.	TRBJ2-5	TRBV29-1	TGCAGCGCCGGACAGGGGACAGAGACCCAGTACTTC	CSAGQGTETQYF
.	.	TRBJ1-1	TRBV6-5	TGTGCCAGCACTCGGGGGACTGAAGCTTTCTTT	CASTRGTEAFF
TRBD2	few	TRBJ2-3	TRBV28	TGTGCCAGCGAACTAGCGGGAGGGGTCAGAGATACGCAGTATTTT	CASELAGGVRDTQYF
TRBD1	.	TRBJ1-1	TRBV18	TGTGCCAGCTCACCACATGACAGGGGGGGGGAAGCTTTCTTT	CASSPHDRGGEAFF
TRBD1	.	TRBJ1-1	TRBV5-4	TGTGCCAGCAGCCCCAGGACAGGGGTCGGTGAAGCTTTCTTT	CASSPRTGVGEAFF
TRBD1	.	TRBJ1-2	TRBV27	TGTGCCAGCTCCACAGGGGCCTATGGCTACACCTTC	CASSTGAYGYTF
TRBD2	.	TRBJ2-3	TRBV7-2	TGTGCCAGCAGCCCGACTAGCACTTACACAGATACGCAGTATTTT	CASSPTSTYTDTQYF
TRBD2	.	TRBJ2-3	TRBV9	TGTGCCAGCAGCGCCCGGACTAGCGGGAGCGTCACAGATACGCAGTATTTT	CASSARTSGSVTDTQYF
TRBD2	.	TRBJ2-7	TRBV7-2	TGTGCCAGCAGCCAACTAGCGGGAGTAACTTACGAGCAGTACTTC	CASSQLAGVTYEQYF
.	once	TRBJ1-5	TRBV28	TGTGCCACCGACAGTAGCAATCAGCCCCAGCATTTT	CATDSSNQPQHF
.	.	TRBJ1-5	TRBV19	TGTGCCAGTAGCGAGAACCTCGGGGGGCGAGGTCAGCCCCAGCATTTT	CASSENLGGRGQPQHF
TRBD1	.	TRBJ1-2	TRBV11-2	TGTGCCAGCAGCTTCAACAGGGGGCACGGCTACACCTTC	CASSFNRGHGYTF
TRBD1	.	TRBJ1-1	TRBV5-5	TGTGCCAGCAGCTTGGGGGGACAGGGGGCCACTGAAGCTTTCTTT	CASSLGGQGATEAFF
.	.	TRBJ1-1	TRBV5-4	TGTGCCAGCAGTCGATGGGTAGGACAAACGAACACTGAAGCTTTCTTT	CASSRWVGQTNTEAFF
TRBD2	.	TRBJ2-3	TRBV6-5	TGTGCCAGCAGTTACCAAACGGGAGGGTCGAGAGATACGCAGTATTTT	CASSYQTGGSRDTQYF
.	.	TRBJ1-1	TRBV10-3	TGTGCCATCAGTGAGTCTTTCGCCCCTTCAGGGGCGGCGGGCACTGAAGCTTTCTTT	CAISESFAPSGAAGTEAFF
TRBD1	once	TRBJ1-4	TRBV19	TGTGCCAGTAGTAGAGGGGGGACAGGGGTCGGGAATGAAAAACTGTTTTTT	CASSRGGTGVGNEKLFF
.	.	TRBJ2-7	TRBV6-5	TGTGCCAGCAGTTCTAGGGGTCTCTACGAGCAGTACTTC	CASSSRGLYEQYF
TRBD2	.	TRBJ2-7	TRBV3-1/TRBV3-2	TGTGCCAGCAGCCGCGGACTAGCGGGCCTCTACGAGCAGTACTTC	CASSRGLAGLYEQYF
.	.	TRBJ2-2	TRBV7-3	TGTGCCAGCAGGCTAAATCCACAGAGCACCGGGGAGCTGTTTTTT	CASRLNPQSTGELFF
.	.	TRBJ1-1	TRBV11-2	TGTGCCAGCAGCACCCAGCGGAACACTGAAGCTTTCTTT	CASSTQRNTEAFF
TRBD2	.	TRBJ2-7	TRBV10-3	TGTGCCATCAGTGAAATCGGATCGGGAGGGAGCCACGAGCAGTACTTC	CAISEIGSGGSHEQYF
TRBD1	.	TRBJ2-2	TRBV6-5	TGTGCCAGCAGGACAGGGGGCAACACCGGGGAGCTGTTTTTT	CASRTGGNTGELFF
TRBD1	.	TRBJ2-7	TRBV4-3	TGCGCCAGCAGCCAGGACAGGGCCAGTCTCTACGAGCAGTACTTC	CASSQDRASLYEQYF
.	.	TRBJ2-5	TRBV5-1	TGCGCCAGCAGCTTGGGTGGGGCAGGGGAAGAGACCCAGTACTTC	CASSLGGAGEETQYF
.	.	TRBJ2-2	TRBV11-3	TGTGCCAGCAGCCAAACTCAGGCTAACACCGGGGAGCTGTTTTTT	CASSQTQANTGELFF
TRBD1	.	TRBJ1-2	TRBV24-1	TGTGCCACCAGTGATGGGACAGGGGAAGACTATGGCTACACCTTC	CATSDGTGEDYGYTF
.	.	TRBJ1-1	TRBV4-2	TGTGCCAGCAGCCAAGAGGGCAGGGGATCCACTGAAGCTTTCTTT	CASSQEGRGSTEAFF
TRBD2	.	TRBJ2-3	TRBV30	TGTGCCTGGAGTTATTCTGGGCTAGCGGGCACAGATACGCAGTATTTT	CAWSYSGLAGTDTQYF
TRBD1	few	TRBJ2-1	TRBV19	TGTGCCAGTAGTATTTTGGGGACAGGGGTCCATGAGCAGTTCTTC	CASSILGTGVHEQFF
.	once	TRBJ2-1	TRBV2	TGTGCCAGCAGTGAACGGGTGCGAGAGCAGTTCTTC	CASSERVREQFF
TRBD1	once	TRBJ1-1	TRBV18	TGTGCCAGCTCACGAGGACAGGGGGAAGGAGGTTTCTTT	CASSRGQGEGGFF